The present entry profiles one TCR beta chain with its context. V was shortened by 1 base and J by 6 bases, with 10 bases between the two germline ends. This CDR3 is built from 13 residues. CDR1 SQVTM and CDR2 ANQGSEA come from the germline V gene. The source of the sample is a study of identical twins. Each CDR3 protein gets one entry after TCRdb re-called the 5' RACE reads with MiXCR. Of hundreds of thousands of distinct CDR3 sequences in the sample, 18% are singletons; the top ten hold roughly 14%. This sample was also put to use in a study of T cells expressing NK-cell markers. According to that study: Several of the experiments relied on an anti-gamma-delta TCR antibody so that only alpha-beta TCR T cells were sorted. In a handful of donors, dominant CD3+CD56+NKG2C+ clones formed roughly 1.0-7.5% of CD8+ cells.

This chain connects TRBV29-1 to TRBJ2-1, with unresolved D. The sequence was collected from a woman between 18 and 29 years old in good health. Sequenced material: PBMCs. The CDR3 loop is CSVEGKFTNEQFF. In DNA, the CDR3 is TGCAGCGTTGAAGGCAAGTTTACCAATGAGCAGTTCTTC.